This T cell receptor (beta chain) was observed in a study of neurological immune-mediated disorders. Study results and limitations: Private repertoires in all groups were suggested by the finding that expanded clones across subjects shared no CDR3 amino acid sequences.

Unsorted libraries were prepared from 2 million PBMCs that had been stored at -80 C. TCRdb re-analysed the 5' RACE reads in MiXCR, keeping a single row per CDR3 protein. Of roughly 50,000 distinct CDR3 sequences listed, around a tenth are singletons. This clonotype came up many times. Its antigen is undetermined. V lost 6 bases, J lost 15 bases, and 17 bases stayed unmatched. Germline lookup yields CDR1 MNHEY and CDR2 SVGEGT. This CDR3 has 14 amino acids. Sequencing input: PBMCs. This clonotype was sampled from a man between 65 and 85 years old with HTLV-1-associated myelopathy (HAM/TSP). This chain links TRBV6-2 or TRBV6-3 with TRBJ2-1; TRBD2 matches at 7 bases. The CDR3 reads CASSEPGTPGLRFF. CDR3 bases: TGTGCCAGCAGCGAGCCCGGGACGCCGGGACTACGGTTCTTC.